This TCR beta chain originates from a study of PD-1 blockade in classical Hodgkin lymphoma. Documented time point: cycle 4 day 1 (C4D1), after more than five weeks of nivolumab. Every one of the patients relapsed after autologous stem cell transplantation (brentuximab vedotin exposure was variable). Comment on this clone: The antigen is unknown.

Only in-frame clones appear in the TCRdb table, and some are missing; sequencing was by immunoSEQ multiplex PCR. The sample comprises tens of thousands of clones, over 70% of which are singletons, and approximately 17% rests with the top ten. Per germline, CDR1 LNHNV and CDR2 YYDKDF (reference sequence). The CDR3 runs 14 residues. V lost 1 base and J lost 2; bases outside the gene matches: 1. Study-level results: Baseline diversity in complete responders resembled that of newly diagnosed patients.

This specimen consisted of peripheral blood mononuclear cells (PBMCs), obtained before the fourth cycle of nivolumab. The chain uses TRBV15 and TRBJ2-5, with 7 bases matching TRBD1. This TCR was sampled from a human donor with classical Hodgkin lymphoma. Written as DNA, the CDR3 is TGTGCCACCAGCAGAGGGACAGGACAAGAGACCCAGTACTTC. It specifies CATSRGTGQETQYF. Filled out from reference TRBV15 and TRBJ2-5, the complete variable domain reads DAMVIQNPRYQVTQFGKPVTLSCSQTLNHNVMYWYQQKSSQAPKLLFHYYDKDFNNEADTPDNFQSRRPNTSFCFLDIRSPGLGDTAMYLCATSRGTGQETQYFGPGTRLLVL.